This TCR beta chain derives from a study of OX40 agonist ivuxolimab in advanced cancers. Study summary: Patients were infused with ivuxolimab every 2 weeks at 0.01 to 10 mg/kg. Three patients, one with hepatocellular carcinoma and two with cutaneous melanoma, achieved partial responses.

Study conclusions and caveats: In the 0.1 to 3.0 mg/kg range, CD4+ and CD8+ blood T cells had expanded clonally by week 6.

This table comes from immunoSEQ multiplex PCR, and its TCRdb copy is limited to in-frame clones, with some not included. The table lists 50,000 to 75,000 clones, roughly 90% of them singletons. Germline V lookup: CDR1 SQVTM, CDR2 ANQGSEA. This CDR3 region has 14 residues. J lost 1 base, V lost 7 bases, and 9 bases had no gene match. On this clone itself: Its antigen is unknown.

This sequence joins TRBV29-1 and TRBJ1-2, with 7 bases aligning to TRBD1. The specimen was CD4+ or CD8+ T cells sorted from blood, collected in a trial of the OX40 agonist ivuxolimab. This clonotype originated in an adult with an advanced solid tumor such as melanoma, head and neck, liver or kidney cancer. The CDR3 coding sequence is TGCAGCGGGCGTGGGACAGATAATAACTATGGCTACACCTTC. Translating it yields CSGRGTDNNYGYTF.